This T cell receptor beta chain was profiled in a study of vaccination and CD4 T cells after COVID-19. Worth noting for this clonotype: Antigen: not known.

J gave up 5 bases and V 4 bases, and 15 bases lay outside the gene matches. CDR3 size: 17 residues. Germline V gene lookup returns CDR1 SGHKS and CDR2 YYEKEE (reference sequence). This sample's treatment: roughly ten-day PBMC culture with coronavirus spike peptide pools or control peptides (ViraFEST assay). ViraFEST grew antigen-specific T cells using peptide pools, then sequenced TCRs. Sequencing of DNA taken from cultured CD4+ T cells relied on the Oncomine TCR Beta short-read assay. MiXCR, run by TCRdb on the PCR reads, gives a single entry per CDR3 protein. In the table there are about 20,000 distinct CDR3 sequences, under 70% of which are singletons.

The sequence was obtained from a human donor who had recovered from COVID-19. The chain has TRBV5-5 and TRBJ2-5, with 9 bases that match TRBD1. Sample: CD4+ T cells from blood, cultured in vitro. The CDR3 region has the DNA TGTGCCAGCAGCCCGTCGACGTACAGGGGGCGGGGCGAGACCCAGTACTTC. Amino acids: CASSPSTYRGRGETQYF.